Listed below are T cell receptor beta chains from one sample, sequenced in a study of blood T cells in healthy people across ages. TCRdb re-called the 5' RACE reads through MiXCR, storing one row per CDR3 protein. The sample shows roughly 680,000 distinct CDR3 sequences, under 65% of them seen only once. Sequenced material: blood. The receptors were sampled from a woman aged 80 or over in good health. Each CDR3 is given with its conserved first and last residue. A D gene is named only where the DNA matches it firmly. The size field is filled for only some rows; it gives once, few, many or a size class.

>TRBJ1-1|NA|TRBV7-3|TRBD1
CASSRTGGGGTEAFF
TGTGCCAGCAGTCGGACAGGGGGTGGAGGCACTGAAGCTTTCTTT
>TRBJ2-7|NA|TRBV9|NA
CASSLGGYYSYEQYF
TGTGCCAGCAGCTTAGGGGGATATTACAGCTACGAGCAGTACTTC
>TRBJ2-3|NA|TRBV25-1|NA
CASSGASSDTQYF
TGTGCCAGCAGTGGAGCGTCTAGCGATACGCAGTATTTT
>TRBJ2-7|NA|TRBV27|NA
CASSPDYFYEQYF
TGTGCCAGCAGCCCCGACTACTTCTACGAGCAGTACTTC
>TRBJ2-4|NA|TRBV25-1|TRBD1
CASWDRGWENIQYF
TGTGCCAGCTGGGACAGGGGGTGGGAAAACATTCAGTACTTC
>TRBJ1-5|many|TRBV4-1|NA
CASSLQGEYSNQPQHF
TGCGCCAGCAGCCTGCAGGGAGAATATAGCAATCAGCCCCAGCATTTT
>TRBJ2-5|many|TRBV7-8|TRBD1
CASSFQGQGEETQYF
TGTGCCAGCAGCTTTCAGGGACAGGGTGAAGAGACCCAGTACTTC
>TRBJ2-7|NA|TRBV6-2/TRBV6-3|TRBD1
CASSPGLTGGNYEQYF
TGTGCCAGCAGCCCGGGCCTGACAGGGGGTAACTACGAGCAGTACTTC
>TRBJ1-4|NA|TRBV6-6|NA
CASSYSVEKLFF
TGTGCCAGCAGTTACTCGGTTGAAAAACTGTTTTTT
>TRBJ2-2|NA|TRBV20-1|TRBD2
CSARDPGLASNTGELFF
TGCAGTGCTAGGGACCCAGGACTAGCGAGTAACACCGGGGAGCTGTTTTTT
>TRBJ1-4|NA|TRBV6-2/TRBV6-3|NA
CASSEPRTGEKLFF
TGTGCCAGCAGTGAACCGAGGACCGGGGAAAAACTGTTTTTT
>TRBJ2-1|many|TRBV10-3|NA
CATRGDLTREFF
TGTGCCACCAGGGGAGACCTCACTAGGGAGTTCTTC
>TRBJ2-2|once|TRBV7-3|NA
CASSFGRGYPNTGELFF
TGTGCCAGCAGCTTTGGTCGGGGTTATCCGAACACCGGGGAGCTGTTTTTT
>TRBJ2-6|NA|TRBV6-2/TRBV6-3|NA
CASSGRQWNSGANVLTF
TGTGCCAGCTCGGGAAGGCAATGGAACTCTGGGGCCAACGTCCTGACTTTC
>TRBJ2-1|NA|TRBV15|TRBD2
CATSKRQRGDYNEQFF
TGTGCCACCAGCAAACGGCAGCGGGGGGATTACAATGAGCAGTTCTTC
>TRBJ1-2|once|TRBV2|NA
CASNPGGIYGYTF
TGTGCCAGCAACCCGGGGGGGATCTATGGCTACACCTTC
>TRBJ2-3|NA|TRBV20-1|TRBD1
CSARADPGQGNTDTQYF
TGCAGTGCTAGAGCCGACCCGGGACAGGGGAACACAGATACGCAGTATTTT
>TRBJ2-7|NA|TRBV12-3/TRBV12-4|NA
CASTLTQTYEQYF
TGTGCCAGCACTCTGACCCAAACCTACGAGCAGTACTTC
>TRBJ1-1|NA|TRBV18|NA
CASSTWTVGGNTEAFF
TGTGCCAGCTCAACCTGGACAGTTGGGGGGAACACTGAAGCTTTCTTT
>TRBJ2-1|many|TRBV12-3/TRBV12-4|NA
CASSFGQAFYNEQFF
TGTGCCAGCAGTTTCGGTCAGGCCTTCTACAATGAGCAGTTCTTC
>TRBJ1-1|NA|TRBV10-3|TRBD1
CAIRGQDTEAFF
TGTGCCATCAGGGGACAGGACACTGAAGCTTTCTTT
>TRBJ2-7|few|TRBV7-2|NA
CASSEGLGEAYEQYF
TGTGCCAGCAGCGAGGGACTCGGGGAAGCCTACGAGCAGTACTTC
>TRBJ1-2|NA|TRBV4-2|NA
CASSQEGGSNYGYTF
TGTGCCAGCAGCCAAGAGGGGGGTTCTAACTATGGCTACACCTTC
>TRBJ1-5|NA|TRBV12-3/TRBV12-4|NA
CATRPGSNQPQHF
TGTGCCACCAGGCCGGGGAGCAATCAGCCCCAGCATTTT
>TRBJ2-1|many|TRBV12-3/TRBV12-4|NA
CASSQRQTGDNEQFF
TGTGCCAGCAGCCAAAGGCAGACGGGGGACAATGAGCAGTTCTTC
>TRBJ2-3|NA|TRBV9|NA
CASSGLGTRESTDTQYF
TGTGCCAGTAGTGGTCTTGGGACCCGAGAAAGCACCGATACGCAGTATTTT
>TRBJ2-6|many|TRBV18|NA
CASSLQAISSGANVLTF
TGTGCCAGCTCACTACAGGCTATTAGCTCTGGGGCCAACGTCCTGACTTTC
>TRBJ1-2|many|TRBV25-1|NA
CASSEYKGELGVNYGYTF
TGTGCCAGCAGTGAATATAAGGGGGAATTGGGGGTTAACTATGGCTACACCTTC
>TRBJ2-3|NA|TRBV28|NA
CASSSTDELTDTQYF
TGTGCCAGCAGTTCGACAGACGAGTTGACAGATACGCAGTATTTT
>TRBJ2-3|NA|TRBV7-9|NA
CASSSGLAGLNTDTQYF
TGTGCCAGCAGCTCAGGATTGGCGGGGCTAAACACAGATACGCAGTATTTT
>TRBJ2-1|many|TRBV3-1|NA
CASSQGLGSQFF
TGTGCCAGCAGCCAGGGACTTGGGTCTCAGTTCTTC
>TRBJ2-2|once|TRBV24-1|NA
CATSPRGASNIGELFF
TGTGCCACCAGCCCTCGGGGGGCGTCGAACATCGGGGAGCTGTTTTTT
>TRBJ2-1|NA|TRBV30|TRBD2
CAWSVKAGYNEQFF
TGTGCCTGGAGTGTAAAAGCGGGGTACAATGAGCAGTTCTTC
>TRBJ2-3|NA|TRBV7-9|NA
CASSHSTFSTDAQYF
TGTGCCAGCAGCCACTCCACTTTTAGCACAGATGCGCAGTATTTT
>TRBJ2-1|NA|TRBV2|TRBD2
CASSQTSGGWNEQFF
TGTGCCAGCAGCCAAACTAGCGGGGGCTGGAATGAGCAGTTCTTC
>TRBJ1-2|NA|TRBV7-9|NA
CASRGERAPYGYTF
TGTGCCAGCAGGGGCGAGAGGGCTCCTTATGGCTACACCTTC
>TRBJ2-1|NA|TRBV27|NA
CASSLLDSDYNEQFF
TGTGCCAGCAGTCTCCTAGATTCGGATTACAATGAGCAGTTCTTC
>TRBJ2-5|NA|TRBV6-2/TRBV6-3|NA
CASTPSRNQETQYF
TGTGCCAGCACCCCAAGTAGGAACCAAGAGACCCAGTACTTC
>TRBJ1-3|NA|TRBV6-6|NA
CANSSPWTHVGSTIYF
TGTGCCAACAGTTCTCCGTGGACCCATGTTGGAAGCACCATATATTTT
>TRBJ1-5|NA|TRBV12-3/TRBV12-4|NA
CASSLKGIGNQPQHF
TGTGCCAGCAGTTTGAAGGGAATCGGCAATCAGCCCCAGCATTTT
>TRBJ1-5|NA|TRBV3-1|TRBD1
CASSPTRTGRGAQPQHF
TGTGCCAGCAGCCCGACACGGACAGGGAGAGGAGCTCAGCCCCAGCATTTT